This T cell receptor (beta chain) comes out of a study of T cell responses to AZD1222 COVID-19 vaccine. Only in-frame clones appear in the TCRdb table, and some are missing; sequencing was by immunoSEQ multiplex PCR. The table records about 99,000 clones, over 80% of them present only once. Regarding this clone: Its antigen is as yet unknown.

The CDR3 spans 14 residues. Germline V gene data show CDR1 as SGHTA and CDR2 as FQGNSA. The V and J ends lost 3 bases and 0 bases respectively, with 6 bases between them. Study-wide findings and caveats: Donors skewed white British and female; clonal diversity was possibly underestimated.

This sequence originates from an adult in good health. V gene TRBV7-2 combines with J gene TRBJ1-5, with D unclear. This specimen consisted of peripheral blood, obtained on day 0 of AZD1222 vaccination. CDR3 protein: CASSFRASNQPQHF. The CDR3 DNA sequence: TGTGCCAGCAGCTTTCGGGCTAGCAATCAGCCCCAGCATTTT.